The rows below give T cell receptor beta chains drawn from one sample of a study of shared clonotypes between healthy human individuals. Some clones are missing from TCRdb's copy, which holds only in-frame ones; the method was immunoSEQ multiplex PCR. Of approximately 700,000 clones detected, more than 70% appear once; the ten largest clones hold around 1.7%. Input material: memory CD4+ T cells sorted from blood. These receptors came from a woman younger than 45 in good health. The CDR3 runs from the conserved cysteine through the conserved F or W. Each record gives: J gene, clone size, V gene, D gene, CDR3 protein, CDR3 DNA. A D gene is named only where the DNA matches it firmly. Expanded clones are given a class, and other clones once, few, many or no size at all.

TRBJ1-1,NA,TRBV15,TRBD1,CATSNDRVAEAFF,TGTGCCACCAGCAACGACAGGGTCGCTGAAGCTTTCTTT
TRBJ2-3,NA,TRBV5-4,NA,CASSPRLVSTDTQYF,TGTGCCAGCAGCCCTCGACTGGTTAGCACAGATACGCAGTATTTT
TRBJ2-5,NA,TRBV19,TRBD2,CASSRGGEETQYF,TGTGCCAGTAGCCGGGGGGGTGAAGAGACCCAGTACTTC
TRBJ2-5,NA,TRBV12-1,NA,CASSSPRLAETQYF,TGTGCCAGCAGCTCTCCAAGACTAGCGGAGACCCAGTACTTC
TRBJ2-4,NA,TRBV28,NA,CASSHGGEANIQYF,TGTGCCAGCAGCCATGGTGGGGAGGCCAACATTCAGTACTTC
TRBJ2-2,NA,TRBV2,TRBD2,CASGELAANRPGELFF,TGTGCCAGCGGAGAACTAGCGGCCAACCGCCCCGGGGAGCTGTTTTTT
TRBJ2-3,NA,TRBV4-2,TRBD2,CASSRILAGVTDTQYF,TGTGCCAGCAGCCGTATACTAGCGGGGGTCACAGATACGCAGTATTTT
TRBJ2-5,NA,TRBV2,TRBD2,CAGTTSGMVQETQYF,TGTGCCGGGACGACTAGCGGGATGGTCCAAGAGACCCAGTACTTC
TRBJ2-1,NA,TRBV11-2,NA,CASSLGRGAGEQFF,TGTGCCAGCAGCTTAGGTCGGGGGGCGGGTGAGCAGTTCTTC
TRBJ2-1,NA,TRBV6-1,TRBD2,CASSERTSGRFNEQFF,TGTGCCAGCAGTGAACGAACTAGCGGGAGGTTTAATGAGCAGTTCTTC
TRBJ2-7,NA,TRBV28,NA,CASRRSGTEAYEQYF,TGTGCCAGCAGAAGGTCCGGGACCGAAGCCTACGAGCAGTACTTC
TRBJ2-7,few,TRBV11-2,NA,CASSLGLASYEQYF,TGTGCCAGCAGCTTAGGCCTTGCTTCCTACGAGCAGTACTTC
TRBJ1-3,few,TRBV2,TRBD1,CASSEPRGTYTIYF,TGTGCCAGCAGTGAACCCAGGGGGACCTACACCATATATTTT
TRBJ2-3,NA,TRBV7-2,TRBD2,CASSPGSGRRRDTQYF,TGTGCCAGCAGCCCAGGGAGCGGGAGAAGACGAGATACGCAGTATTTT
TRBJ2-3,many,TRBV11-3,TRBD2,CASSLGERESTDTQYF,TGTGCCAGCAGCTTAGGAGAGCGGGAGAGCACAGATACGCAGTATTTT
TRBJ2-2,NA,TRBV28,NA,CASRSGTDNTGELFF,TGTGCCAGCAGGTCCGGGACTGACAACACCGGGGAGCTGTTTTTT
TRBJ1-4,NA,TRBV27,NA,CASSHDGKLFF,TGTGCCAGCAGTCACGACGGGAAACTGTTTTTT
TRBJ2-7,NA,TRBV28,NA,CASSARIGSLYEQYF,TGTGCCAGCAGTGCTCGGATCGGGAGTCTCTACGAGCAGTACTTC
TRBJ2-7,NA,TRBV4-1,TRBD2,CASSQDKTSGRYEQYF,TGCGCCAGCAGCCAAGACAAAACTAGCGGGAGGTACGAGCAGTACTTC
TRBJ1-4,NA,TRBV6-1,TRBD1,CASSEGRGFEKLFF,TGTGCCAGCAGTGAGGGCAGGGGGTTTGAAAAACTGTTTTTT
TRBJ2-7,once,TRBV27,NA,CASKTRRTAYEQYF,TGTGCCAGCAAGACTCGGAGGACAGCTTACGAGCAGTACTTC
TRBJ2-7,NA,TRBV30,TRBD1,CAWSVGGSLAYEQYF,TGTGCCTGGAGTGTAGGGGGCAGTTTGGCCTACGAGCAGTACTTC
TRBJ1-2,many,TRBV2,NA,CASMRFYGYTF,TGTGCCAGCATGCGGTTCTATGGCTACACCTTC
TRBJ1-1,NA,TRBV9,TRBD1,CASSVGQGANTEAFF,TGTGCCAGCAGCGTGGGACAGGGGGCGAACACTGAAGCTTTCTTT
TRBJ1-2,few,TRBV28,NA,CASSRPNYGYTF,TGTGCCAGCAGTCGACCTAACTATGGCTACACCTTC
TRBJ2-4,NA,TRBV6-6,TRBD2,CASSSREGGRNIQYF,TGTGCCAGCAGTTCCCGAGAGGGCGGGAGAAACATTCAGTACTTC
TRBJ2-3,NA,TRBV5-6,TRBD2,CASSLRLAGEYF,TGTGCCAGCAGCTTGAGGCTAGCGGGAGAGTATTTT
TRBJ2-1,NA,TRBV25-1,TRBD1,CASSGSRDRGNYNEQFF,TGTGCCAGCAGTGGTTCCCGGGACAGGGGTAACTACAATGAGCAGTTCTTC
TRBJ1-2,once,TRBV7-6,TRBD1,CASSPRLDRGGGGYTF,TGTGCCAGCAGCCCCCGTTTGGACAGGGGGGGAGGTGGCTACACCTTC
TRBJ1-3,NA,TRBV4-2,NA,CASSQDLNGNTIYF,TGTGCCAGCAGCCAAGATTTGAATGGAAACACCATATATTTT
TRBJ2-1,NA,TRBV7-3,TRBD2,CASSPTPTSGGNNEQFF,TGTGCCAGCAGCCCCACTCCGACTAGCGGGGGGAACAATGAGCAGTTCTTC
TRBJ2-2,NA,TRBV11-2,NA,CASSLLQGFRGELFF,TGTGCCAGCAGCTTACTACAGGGATTCCGCGGGGAGCTGTTTTTT
TRBJ2-1,many,TRBV11-1,NA,CASSLEGPSYNEQFF,TGTGCCAGCAGCTTAGAGGGACCCTCCTACAATGAGCAGTTCTTC
TRBJ2-4,NA,TRBV18,NA,CASQGASGYASDKNIQYF,TGTGCCAGCCAGGGGGCTAGCGGCTACGCGTCGGACAAAAACATTCAGTACTTC
TRBJ2-7,NA,TRBV15,NA,CATSRVGHEQYF,TGTGCCACCAGCAGGGTAGGCCACGAGCAGTACTTC
TRBJ2-7,NA,TRBV7-7,NA,CASSPREGPYEQYF,TGTGCCAGCAGCCCCCGTGAGGGTCCCTACGAGCAGTACTTC
TRBJ1-6,NA,TRBV5-1,TRBD1,CASSPLSGQGANSPLHF,TGCGCCAGCAGCCCGCTTTCGGGACAGGGGGCTAATTCACCCCTCCACTTT
TRBJ1-3,few,TRBV18,NA,CASSPVSGNTIYF,TGTGCCAGCTCACCGGTGTCTGGAAACACCATATATTTT
TRBJ2-7,NA,TRBV7-9,NA,CAGGKKYEQYF,TGTGCCGGGGGGAAAAAGTACGAGCAGTACTTC
TRBJ1-2,NA,TRBV5-4,TRBD1,CASSTGQGFYGYTF,TGTGCCAGCAGCACCGGACAGGGGTTCTATGGCTACACCTTC
TRBJ1-1,few,TRBV28,TRBD1,CATTLRRGLTEAFF,TGTGCCACCACCCTACGCAGGGGGCTGACTGAAGCTTTCTTT
TRBJ2-7,NA,TRBV6-1,NA,CATQGAYF,TGTGCCACCCAAGGCGCGTACTTC
TRBJ1-1,NA,TRBV28,TRBD1,CASSSGGFDTEAFF,TGTGCCAGCAGTTCAGGGGGATTTGACACTGAAGCTTTCTTT
TRBJ2-5,NA,TRBV5-1,TRBD1,CASSTGTGQETQYF,TGCGCCAGCAGCACAGGGACAGGGCAAGAGACCCAGTACTTC
TRBJ2-1,NA,TRBV19,NA,CASTLVGTNNEQFF,TGTGCCAGTACCCTAGTGGGTACGAACAATGAGCAGTTCTTC
TRBJ2-1,NA,TRBV7-2,NA,CASSLESASYNEQFF,TGTGCCAGCAGCTTAGAGAGCGCCTCCTACAATGAGCAGTTCTTC
TRBJ2-2,NA,TRBV19,NA,CASSRGFVTGELFF,TGTGCCAGTAGTCGGGGCTTCGTCACCGGGGAGCTGTTTTTT
TRBJ1-4,NA,TRBV4-1,NA,CASSQLLGTNEKLFF,TGCGCCAGCAGCCAGCTCCTGGGAACTAATGAAAAACTGTTTTTT
TRBJ1-1,few,TRBV7-9,TRBD1,CANGQGMNTEAFF,TGTGCCAACGGACAGGGAATGAACACTGAAGCTTTCTTT
TRBJ2-1,NA,TRBV10-2,NA,CASSDLARSSYNEQFF,TGCGCCAGCAGTGATCTAGCCCGGAGCTCCTACAATGAGCAGTTCTTC
TRBJ1-3,few,TRBV5-1,TRBD1,CASSLRAGGPIYF,TGCGCCAGCAGCTTGAGGGCAGGGGGCCCCATATATTTT
TRBJ2-2,NA,TRBV28,TRBD1,CASSRRDRDTGELFF,TGTGCCAGCAGCCGCCGGGACAGGGACACCGGGGAGCTGTTTTTT